This TCR beta chain was sequenced in a study of early T cells in non-severe SARS-CoV-2 infection. CDR1 and CDR2 from the germline V gene are SEHNR and FQNEAQ (reference sequence). The CDR3 has 13 amino acids. V shed 1 base and J shed 4 bases, with 6 bases lying between them. Each single cDNA molecule received a unique molecular identifier. TCRdb called the 5' RACE reads again in MiXCR, with one record for every CDR3 protein. The sample has about 45,000 distinct CDR3 sequences, 9% to 15% seen once; the top ten hold more than 15%. This clonotype was obtained from an adult who was a healthcare worker with PCR-confirmed SARS-CoV-2 infection or an uninfected control (not recorded which). Sequenced sample: whole blood. The gene calls are TRBV7-9 and TRBJ2-3; D is ambiguous. The CDR3 bases are TGTGCCAGCAGCTTAGTAGAGGCAGATACGCAGTATTTT. This sequence encodes CASSLVEADTQYF.